This TCR beta chain was retrieved from a study of cytomegalovirus exposure and HLA in healthy donors. A word on this clone: What it recognizes is unknown.

CDR1 is LNHDA, CDR2 SQIVND, per germline (reference sequence). CDR3 size: 13 residues. V lost 4 bases, J lost 5 bases, and 11 bases lay in between. Study-level points and caveats: Exclusion applied to some V segments, including TRBV6-2 and TRBV6-3, as they were indistinguishable. Presence/absence analyses supposed approximately even sequencing depth among donors. Per a later analysis, about 15,000 TCR beta sequences showed association with HLA alleles at 0.05 false discovery rate.

The PCR made use of 60 Vbeta and 13 Jbeta primers. Assay used: immunoSEQ multiplex PCR; TCRdb lists only in-frame clones, some missing. The table lists about 210,000 clones. The V gene is TRBV19, the J gene TRBJ2-5; no reliable D call. Sequenced material: PBMCs. This receptor was taken from a young woman in good health and CMV-seropositive. The DNA of the CDR3 is TGTGCCAGTAGTAGGAGCGTCCAGGAGACCCAGTACTTC. This translates into CASSRSVQETQYF.